This is a list of T cell receptor beta chains from one sample in a study of T cell changes during pregnancy in multiple sclerosis. The table came from immunoSEQ multiplex PCR; TCRdb's copy has only in-frame clones and leaves some out. The sample includes tens of thousands of clones, just over 90% of them seen just once. The sequenced sample was peripheral blood, obtained in the second trimester of pregnancy. These receptors all stem from a female donor with multiple sclerosis, enrolled in a pregnancy study. Both conserved end residues are part of each CDR3. Fields, in order: clone size, D gene, J gene, V gene, CDR3 DNA, CDR3 protein. D genes are given only for firm matches. A row's size may be missing; if present it is once, few, many or a size class.

size: -; D: TRBD2; J: TRBJ2-3; V: TRBV4-3; DNA: TGCGCCAGCAGCCAATCAACGGGGGGTACAGATACGCAGTATTTT; CDR3: CASSQSTGGTDTQYF
size: -; D: -; J: TRBJ1-4; V: TRBV5-1; DNA: TGCGCCAGCAGCCAACAGGGTAACAATGAAAAACTGTTTTTT; CDR3: CASSQQGNNEKLFF
size: -; D: -; J: TRBJ2-6; V: TRBV5-1; DNA: TGCGCCAGCAGCTTGTTGGGACTGTTCTCTGGGGCCAACGTCCTGACTTTC; CDR3: CASSLLGLFSGANVLTF
size: -; D: -; J: TRBJ1-2; V: TRBV9; DNA: TGTGCCAGCAGCGAAGACACCTATGGCTACACCTTC; CDR3: CASSEDTYGYTF
size: -; D: -; J: TRBJ2-2; V: TRBV14; DNA: TGTGCCAGCAGCCAAGTACGCAGTACCGGGGAGCTGTTTTTT; CDR3: CASSQVRSTGELFF
size: -; D: -; J: TRBJ2-3; V: TRBV5-1; DNA: TGCGCCAGCAGCTTGGCTAGGGGAACAGGGACAGATACGCAGTATTTT; CDR3: CASSLARGTGTDTQYF
size: -; D: -; J: TRBJ2-1; V: TRBV12-5; DNA: TGTGCTAGTGGTTTGTTGGCCCGCTCCTACAATGAGCAGTTCTTC; CDR3: CASGLLARSYNEQFF
size: -; D: -; J: TRBJ2-7; V: TRBV2; DNA: TGTGCCCAATCCTTGAGGACTATTCCAACCTACGAGCAGTACTTC; CDR3: CAQSLRTIPTYEQYF
size: -; D: -; J: TRBJ1-5; V: TRBV6-6; DNA: TGTGCCAGCACCCCTGGGGAGGGCTGGTGGCAGCCCCAGCATTTT; CDR3: CASTPGEGWWQPQHF
size: -; D: -; J: TRBJ2-1; V: TRBV10-3; DNA: TGTGCCATCAGTGCGGAGTACAATGAGCAGTTCTTC; CDR3: CAISAEYNEQFF
size: -; D: -; J: TRBJ1-1; V: TRBV7-6; DNA: TGTGCCAGCAGCTTAAGGCAATGGGGGGGGACGGCCATGAACACTGAAGCTTTCTTT; CDR3: CASSLRQWGGTAMNTEAFF
size: -; D: -; J: TRBJ1-4; V: TRBV19; DNA: TGTGCCAGTAGACTTGACAGTCATACTGCAACTAATGAAAAACTGTTTTTT; CDR3: CASRLDSHTATNEKLFF
size: -; D: -; J: TRBJ2-3; V: TRBV5-4; DNA: TGTGCCAGCAGCACGGGGACTTTGGGGGGACTTGCAACAGATACGCAGTATTTT; CDR3: CASSTGTLGGLATDTQYF
size: -; D: TRBD1; J: TRBJ2-7; V: TRBV18; DNA: TGTGCCAGCTCACCATCCCAGGGGGCCGGGGAGCAGTACTTC; CDR3: CASSPSQGAGEQYF
size: -; D: TRBD1; J: TRBJ2-7; V: TRBV5-1; DNA: TGCGCCAGCAGCTTTTACAGGGGATCCGACGAGCAGTACTTC; CDR3: CASSFYRGSDEQYF
size: -; D: -; J: TRBJ2-2; V: TRBV15; DNA: TGTGCCACCAGCAGTCCTCCCCAGGGGAGCGGGGAGCTGTTTTTT; CDR3: CATSSPPQGSGELFF
size: -; D: -; J: TRBJ1-4; V: TRBV25-1; DNA: TGTGCCAGCAATAAGCGGGATGGGGAAAAACTGTTTTTT; CDR3: CASNKRDGEKLFF
size: -; D: -; J: TRBJ1-5; V: TRBV7-2; DNA: TGTGCCAGCAGCTTAGAATATAGCAATCAGCCCCAGCATTTT; CDR3: CASSLEYSNQPQHF
size: -; D: -; J: TRBJ2-4; V: TRBV7-9; DNA: TGTGCCAGCAGCTTAGGAGGCCTAGCCAAAAACATTCAGTACTTC; CDR3: CASSLGGLAKNIQYF
size: once; D: -; J: TRBJ1-2; V: TRBV19; DNA: TGTGCCAGTAGTATAGATCCGGGGTCTTACTATGGCTACACCTTC; CDR3: CASSIDPGSYYGYTF
size: few; D: -; J: TRBJ1-1; V: TRBV2; DNA: TGTGCCAGCAGCCCTAGGATGAACACTGAAGCTTTCTTT; CDR3: CASSPRMNTEAFF
size: -; D: -; J: TRBJ1-1; V: TRBV13; DNA: TGTGCCAGCAGCTTAGGTGCGGTTATAAACACTGAAGCTTTCTTT; CDR3: CASSLGAVINTEAFF
size: -; D: TRBD2; J: TRBJ2-5; V: TRBV27; DNA: TGTGCCAGCAGTTTGGCTAGCGGGAGGAACCAAGAGACCCAGTACTTC; CDR3: CASSLASGRNQETQYF
size: -; D: -; J: TRBJ1-5; V: TRBV2; DNA: TGTGCCAGCAGTGAAGAGGCAGGGAATCAGCCCCAGCATTTT; CDR3: CASSEEAGNQPQHF
size: -; D: -; J: TRBJ2-7; V: TRBV5-6; DNA: TGTGCCAGCAGCTTGCCAGCGAACGCCTACGAGCAGTACTTC; CDR3: CASSLPANAYEQYF
size: -; D: TRBD1; J: TRBJ2-2; V: TRBV2; DNA: TGTGCCAGCAGTGAGGACAGGGGGAACACCGGGGAGCTGTTTTTT; CDR3: CASSEDRGNTGELFF
size: -; D: TRBD2; J: TRBJ2-5; V: TRBV11-2; DNA: TGTGCCAGCAGCGCCGGGACTAGCGGGAGAGGGGAGACCCAGTACTTC; CDR3: CASSAGTSGRGETQYF
size: -; D: -; J: TRBJ2-3; V: TRBV5-8; DNA: TGTGCCAGCAGCCATCATTCCACAGATACGCAGTATTTT; CDR3: CASSHHSTDTQYF
size: -; D: -; J: TRBJ1-2; V: TRBV4-2; DNA: TGTGCCAGCAGCCAAGTTGGCCTGAACTATGGCTACACCTTC; CDR3: CASSQVGLNYGYTF
size: -; D: -; J: TRBJ1-6; V: TRBV5-1; DNA: TGCGCCAGCAGCTTGGCAGGACTGCCGCATTCACCCCTCCACTTT; CDR3: CASSLAGLPHSPLHF
size: -; D: -; J: TRBJ2-7; V: TRBV7-8; DNA: TGTGCCAGCAGCTTAGAGGGGGGGCTCTTCTACGAGCAGTACTTC; CDR3: CASSLEGGLFYEQYF
size: -; D: -; J: TRBJ2-7; V: TRBV10-3; DNA: TGTGCCATCAGTGAGGGTAGCTACGAGCAGTACTTC; CDR3: CAISEGSYEQYF
size: -; D: TRBD1; J: TRBJ2-7; V: TRBV10-3; DNA: TGTGCCATCAGTGACCCGGGACAGGGTTGCGAGCAGTACTTC; CDR3: CAISDPGQGCEQYF
size: -; D: -; J: TRBJ2-7; V: TRBV28; DNA: TGTGCCAGCAGTTCCCCTCAGGGGCTATTCTACGAGCAGTACTTC; CDR3: CASSSPQGLFYEQYF
size: once; D: -; J: TRBJ1-1; V: TRBV11-2; DNA: TGTGCCAGCAGCCCTTTTTGGGCAGGGCCGAGCACTGAAGCTTTCTTT; CDR3: CASSPFWAGPSTEAFF
size: -; D: -; J: TRBJ2-1; V: TRBV6-1; DNA: TGTGCCAGCGATAGGAACTACTTTACCTACAATGAGCAGTTCTTC; CDR3: CASDRNYFTYNEQFF
size: -; D: -; J: TRBJ2-1; V: TRBV7-8; DNA: TGTGCCAGCAGCTTATCAGAGGGAATTATAATCTTC; CDR3: CASSLSEGIIIF
size: -; D: -; J: TRBJ1-1; V: TRBV27; DNA: TGTGCCAGCAGTTTGCAGTGGAACACTGAAGCTTTCTTT; CDR3: CASSLQWNTEAFF
size: -; D: TRBD1; J: TRBJ1-5; V: TRBV6-5; DNA: TGTGCCAGCAGTTCCGAGGGGGCCGATCAGCCCCAGCATTTT; CDR3: CASSSEGADQPQHF
size: -; D: TRBD1; J: TRBJ1-2; V: TRBV5-1; DNA: TGCGCCAGCAGCCTGGGGTCCCACCGGGACAGGGACTATGGCTACACCTTC; CDR3: CASSLGSHRDRDYGYTF
size: -; D: -; J: TRBJ1-5; V: TRBV30; DNA: TGTGCCTGGAGTTCCAGAGGACAGCCCCAGCATTTT; CDR3: CAWSSRGQPQHF
size: few; D: -; J: TRBJ1-1; V: TRBV18; DNA: TGTGCCAGCTCACCCCCGGGAGACACTGAAGCTTTCTTT; CDR3: CASSPPGDTEAFF
size: -; D: TRBD2; J: TRBJ2-5; V: TRBV2; DNA: TGTGCCAGCAATGAACTAGCGGAAGAGACCCAGTACTTC; CDR3: CASNELAEETQYF
size: -; D: TRBD2; J: TRBJ2-5; V: TRBV6-6; DNA: TGTGCCAGCAGTGGGGGGGGAGAGACCCAGTACTTC; CDR3: CASSGGGETQYF
size: -; D: -; J: TRBJ1-1; V: TRBV11-2; DNA: TGTGCCAGCAGGCCAGGGTATCGGAATACTGAAGCTTTCTTT; CDR3: CASRPGYRNTEAFF
size: once; D: TRBD1; J: TRBJ1-1; V: TRBV29-1; DNA: TGCAGCGTGGAGTACAGGGGCACTGAAGCTTTCTTT; CDR3: CSVEYRGTEAFF
size: -; D: TRBD1; J: TRBJ1-2; V: TRBV5-4; DNA: TGTGCCAGCAGTCCTGGACAGGGCTATGGCTACACCTTC; CDR3: CASSPGQGYGYTF
size: -; D: -; J: TRBJ2-7; V: TRBV9; DNA: TGTGCCAGCAGCGTAGATCTAGTTAGCCGCGAGCAGTACTTC; CDR3: CASSVDLVSREQYF
size: once; D: -; J: TRBJ2-5; V: TRBV13; DNA: TGTGCCAGCAGCTTAGACGGTGCCGGGACCCAGTACTTC; CDR3: CASSLDGAGTQYF
size: -; D: TRBD1; J: TRBJ2-5; V: TRBV7-8; DNA: TGTGCCAGCAGCCTGTCAGGGGGCGCTATGAAGACCCAGTACTTC; CDR3: CASSLSGGAMKTQYF
size: -; D: -; J: TRBJ1-2; V: TRBV7-3; DNA: TGTGCCAGCAGCTTAGACGGGAACTATGGCTACACCTTC; CDR3: CASSLDGNYGYTF
size: -; D: TRBD2; J: TRBJ2-4; V: TRBV18; DNA: TGTGCCAGCTCACTACCGGGACTAGCGGACATTCAGTACTTC; CDR3: CASSLPGLADIQYF
size: -; D: TRBD1; J: TRBJ1-2; V: TRBV6-1; DNA: TGTGCCAGCAACACCGGGACAGGGAGGGGTGGGACCTTC; CDR3: CASNTGTGRGGTF
size: once; D: TRBD1; J: TRBJ2-3; V: TRBV6-5; DNA: TGTGCCAGTAGTTATAGACAGGGAAGAGGAGATACGCAGTATTTT; CDR3: CASSYRQGRGDTQYF
size: -; D: TRBD1; J: TRBJ1-4; V: TRBV9; DNA: TGTGCCAGCAGCGTAGCCAGGGGGCAGGGGGAAAAACTGTTTTTT; CDR3: CASSVARGQGEKLFF